Listed here are 20 T cell receptor beta chains from one sample, sequenced in a study of blood T cell repertoires in COVID-19. Clones were read by immunoSEQ multiplex PCR, and TCRdb kept only the in-frame ones, dropping some. The table lists some 200,000 clones, around 89% of them singletons. Sequencing used PBMCs or T cells enriched from blood (not recorded which). Receptors originate from a woman between 18 and 29 years old in a cohort exposed to, infected with or recovered from COVID-19 (not recorded which).

This clone has at least ten counts. The chain joins TRBV6-5 to TRBJ2-7; 9 bases line up with TRBD2. The ends lost 5 bases at V and 7 bases at J; junction bases unmatched: 6. The CDR3 spans 13 residues. The germline V gene has CDR1 MNHEY and CDR2 SVGAGI. The CDR3 loop is CASSPIAGAEQYF. The DNA for the CDR3 is TGTGCCAGCAGTCCGATAGCGGGAGCGGAGCAGTACTTC.

J is TRBJ2-1 and V is TRBV6-5; 10 bases match TRBD2. The CDR3 loop spans 13 amino acids. V shed 9 bases and J 4 bases; nucleotides not matched to a gene: 3. Germline V gene sequence: CDR1 MNHEY, CDR2 SVGAGI. The CDR3: CASGTSEYNEQFF. The CDR3 nucleotides are TGTGCCAGTGGGACTAGCGAATACAATGAGCAGTTCTTC.

J is TRBJ1-1 and V is TRBV6-5, with D possibly TRBD1 on 6 matching bases. Germline CDR1 and CDR2: MNHEY and SVGAGI. This CDR3 comprises 13 residues. V dropped 6 bases and J dropped 4 bases, with 12 bases sitting between them. In DNA form, the CDR3 reads TGTGCCAGCAGGAGGACAGAGGCCACTGAAGCTTTCTTT. This sequence encodes CASRRTEATEAFF.

The genes are TRBV29-1 and TRBJ1-1, with TRBD1 matching 7 bases. This CDR3 spans 13 amino acids. Germline lookup yields CDR1 SQVTM and CDR2 ANQGSEA. Losses at the gene ends were 4 bases for V and 10 bases for J; bases not matched to a gene: 12. The CDR3: CSVVIGTVNGAFF. The CDR3 region has the DNA TGCAGCGTTGTAATTGGGACAGTGAATGGAGCTTTCTTT. The whole variable domain, remainder taken from reference TRBV29-1 and TRBJ1-1, is SAVISQKPSRDICQRGTSLTIQCQVDSQVTMMFWYRQQPGQSLTLIATANQGSEATYESGFVIDKFPISRPNLTFSTLTVSNMSPEDSSIYLCSVVIGTVNGAFFGQGTRLTVV.

This chain joins TRBV12-5 and TRBJ2-3; tentatively, D is TRBD1 (6 bases). The CDR3 consists of 15 residues. Germline CDR1 is LGHNT and CDR2 is FRNRAP. Trimming pared 1 base from V and 0 bases from J, leaving 8 bases between. This CDR3 is CASGLDRDSTDTQYF. CDR3 bases: TGTGCTAGTGGTTTGGACAGGGATAGCACAGATACGCAGTATTTT. Filled out from reference TRBV12-5 and TRBJ2-3, the complete variable domain reads DARVTQTPRHKVTEMGQEVTMRCQPILGHNTVFWYRQTMMQGLELLAYFRNRAPLDDSGMPKDRFSAEMPDATLATLKIQPSEPRDSAVYFCASGLDRDSTDTQYFGPGTRLTVL.

The rearrangement links TRBV11-2 to TRBJ2-7, with TRBD2 identical over 12 bases. The CDR3 contains 15 residues. Losses at the gene ends were 4 bases for V and 6 bases for J; bases not matched to a gene: 7. From germline, CDR1 is SGHAT and CDR2 FQNNGV. The CDR3 bases are TGTGCCAGCAGCTGGCTAGCGGGAGGGCCTGGCGAGCAGTACTTC. This gives the protein CASSWLAGGPGEQYF.

The chain recombines TRBV6-5 with TRBJ1-2; D gene unclear. The V and J ends lost 9 bases and 1 base respectively, with 6 bases between them. The germline V gene has CDR1 MNHEY and CDR2 SVGAGI. This CDR3 comprises 11 residues. The CDR3 here is CASFHNYGYTF. CDR3 coding DNA: TGTGCCAGTTTTCATAACTATGGCTACACCTTC.

This clone has more than one count but fewer than ten. The rearrangement links TRBV5-1 to TRBJ2-7; TRBD1 matches at 9 bases. V shed 4 bases and J 3 bases; nucleotides not matched to a gene: 17. The germline gives CDR1 SGHRS, CDR2 YFSETQ. The CDR3 runs 18 residues. The CDR3 region has the DNA TGCGCCAGCAGCCCCCTGCCCGCGGGGACAGGGATCTTCTACGAGCAGTACTTC. This translates into CASSPLPAGTGIFYEQYF.

The gene calls are TRBV2 and TRBJ2-7; D is uncertain. V lost 3 bases and J lost 2, with 8 bases in between. From germline, CDR1 is SNHLY and CDR2 FYNNEI. The CDR3 covers 13 residues. In nucleotides, the CDR3 is TGTGCCAGCAGTGAGCCGCTAGCCTACGAGCAGTACTTC. It yields the protein CASSEPLAYEQYF. Full variable domain (outside the CDR3, taken from reference TRBV2 and TRBJ2-7): EPEVTQTPSHQVTQMGQEVILRCVPISNHLYFYWYRQILGQKVEFLVSFYNNEISEKSEIFDDQFSVERPDGSNFTLKIRSTKLEDSAMYFCASSEPLAYEQYFGPGTRLTVT.

The V call is TRBV11-2, the J call TRBJ2-7; 12 nucleotides agree with TRBD2. The J segment lost 5 bases and the V segment lost 2 bases, leaving 4 bases of the junction unmatched. The CDR3 is made up of 15 amino acids. CDR1 is SGHAT, CDR2 FQNNGV, per germline. The chain's CDR3 is CASSLLAGGEDEQYF. The CDR3 nucleotides are TGTGCCAGCAGCTTACTAGCGGGGGGGGAGGACGAGCAGTACTTC.

This clone was observed a single time. V gene TRBV18 combines with J gene TRBJ2-5; the D is unclear. Germline CDR1 reads KGHSH; CDR2 reads LQKENI. Trimming left V 0 bases short and J 4 bases short, with 6 bases between. This CDR3 is built from 13 residues. This CDR3 reads CASSPPAPETQYF. CDR3 nucleotide sequence: TGTGCCAGCTCACCACCGGCTCCAGAGACCCAGTACTTC.

This clone was recorded a few times. The chain has TRBV5-5 and TRBJ2-7, with TRBD2 identical over 10 bases. Germline CDR1 is SGHKS and CDR2 is YYEKEE (reference sequence). J gave up 4 bases and V 2 bases, and 6 bases lay outside the gene matches. The CDR3 is 15 amino acids. CDR3: CASSLAGGPGYEQYF. CDR3 coding DNA: TGTGCCAGCAGCTTAGCGGGAGGGCCTGGATACGAGCAGTACTTC.

In this sample, this clone turned up many times. The V call is TRBV28, the J call TRBJ2-7, with D possibly being TRBD2 (6 bases). Between the trimmed V and J ends, which lost 5 bases and 4 bases, there was a span of 18 bases. The CDR3 runs to 15 residues. Germline V lookup: CDR1 MDHEN, CDR2 SYDVKM. The CDR3 nucleotides are TGTGCCAGCAGTCACCCAGCCATGGGGGGATACGAGCAGTACTTC. Its translation is CASSHPAMGGYEQYF.

The rearrangement uses TRBV3-1 (or the pseudogene TRBV3-2) and TRBJ1-1; 7 bases agree with TRBD1. The CDR3 is 13 amino acids. Germline trimming cut 1 base from V and 12 bases from J; bases unmatched to any gene: 8. CDR1 and CDR2 (germline): LGHDT, YNNKEL (reference sequence). The CDR3 DNA reads TGTGCCAGCAGCCAAGCCGCAGGGGGTGACTCTTTCTTT. The encoded protein is CASSQAAGGDSFF.

The J gene is TRBJ2-3, the V gene TRBV7-6; a possible D gene is TRBD2 (5 bases). Per germline, CDR1 SGHVS and CDR2 FNYEAQ. Between the trimmed V and J ends, which lost 5 bases and 0 bases, there was a span of 9 bases. This CDR3 comprises 14 residues. DNA for the CDR3: TGTGCCAGCAGCCGCGGGCGGAGCACAGATACGCAGTATTTT. It codes for CASSRGRSTDTQYF.

The V and J genes are TRBV27 and TRBJ1-6; D is possibly TRBD1 (5 bases). Per the germline V gene, CDR1 is MNHEY and CDR2 is SMNVEV (reference sequence). This CDR3 spans 14 amino acids. The V gene lost 5 bases and the J gene lost 5 bases, with 10 bases spanning the gap. CDR3 protein: CASSGAADNSPLHF. For the CDR3, the DNA is TGTGCCAGCAGTGGGGCCGCGGATAATTCACCCCTCCACTTT.

This chain uses TRBV6-5 with TRBJ2-5; 8 bases line up with TRBD2. With 5 bases clipped from V and 5 bases from J, the junction kept 10 bases outside the gene matches. Germline CDR1 is MNHEY and CDR2 is SVGAGI. There are 15 residues in the CDR3. CDR3 DNA: TGTGCCAGCAGTCCCTCCCGGGGGGGCTCGGAGACCCAGTACTTC. As protein: CASSPSRGGSETQYF.

The rearrangement uses TRBV12-3 or TRBV12-4 and TRBJ1-1; D unclear. The V end lost 2 bases, the J end lost 10 bases, and 11 bases lay between the germline ends. The CDR3 has 12 amino acids. This CDR3 reads CASSLRVFGAFF. CDR3 coding DNA: TGTGCCAGCAGTTTAAGAGTCTTTGGAGCTTTCTTT.

This clone was seen a single time. The rearrangement uses TRBV11-3 and TRBJ1-1; maybe TRBD1 (6 bases). The CDR3 totals 13 residues. Trimming left V 6 bases short and J 1 base short, with 9 bases between. Looked up from germline, CDR1 is SGHNT and CDR2 is YENEEA. The CDR3 nucleotides read TGTGCCAGCAGTTGGACAGCGAACACTGAAGCTTTCTTT. This sequence encodes CASSWTANTEAFF.

V is TRBV27 and J is TRBJ2-1; possibly TRBD1 for D (6 bases). The CDR3 sequence is 15 residues long. Trimming cost V 2 bases and J 8 bases, with 16 bases left between them. Germline lookup yields CDR1 MNHEY and CDR2 SMNVEV (reference sequence). CDR3 DNA: TGTGCCAGCAGTTTAGTGGCAGGGGCTGTAGATGAGCAGTTCTTC. Protein sequence: CASSLVAGAVDEQFF.